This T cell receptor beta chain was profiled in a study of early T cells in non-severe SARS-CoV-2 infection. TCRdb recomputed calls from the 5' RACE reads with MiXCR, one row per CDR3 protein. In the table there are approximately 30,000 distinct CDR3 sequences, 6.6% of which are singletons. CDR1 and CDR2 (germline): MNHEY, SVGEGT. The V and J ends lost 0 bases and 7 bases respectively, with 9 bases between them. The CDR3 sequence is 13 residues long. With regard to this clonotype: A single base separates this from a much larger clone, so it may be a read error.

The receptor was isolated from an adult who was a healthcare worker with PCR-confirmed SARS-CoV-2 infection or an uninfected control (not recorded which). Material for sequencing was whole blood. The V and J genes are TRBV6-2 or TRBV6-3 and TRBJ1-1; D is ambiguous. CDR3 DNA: TGTGCCAGCAGTTACTCGACAAGCCGTGAAGCTTTCTTT. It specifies CASSYSTSREAFF.